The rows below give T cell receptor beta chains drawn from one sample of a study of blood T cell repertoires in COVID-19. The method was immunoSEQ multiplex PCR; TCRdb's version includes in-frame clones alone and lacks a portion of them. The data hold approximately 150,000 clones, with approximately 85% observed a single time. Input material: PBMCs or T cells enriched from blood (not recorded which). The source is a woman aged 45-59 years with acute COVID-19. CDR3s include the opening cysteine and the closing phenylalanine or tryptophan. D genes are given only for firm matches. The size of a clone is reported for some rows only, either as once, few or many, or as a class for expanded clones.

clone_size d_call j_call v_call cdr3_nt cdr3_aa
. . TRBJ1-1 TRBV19 TGTGCCAGTAGGGTTAGGGGGGGCCTGAACACTGAAGCTTTCTTT CASRVRGGLNTEAFF
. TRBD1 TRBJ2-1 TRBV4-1 TGCGCCAGCAGCCAAGGGACAGGGGGGCACAATGAGCAGTTCTTC CASSQGTGGHNEQFF
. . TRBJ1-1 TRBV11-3 TGTGCCAGCAGCGGGGGGGGAGGAGGCAGCAACACTGAAGCTTTCTTT CASSGGGGGSNTEAFF
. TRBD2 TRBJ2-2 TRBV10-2 TGCGCCAGCAACACACTAGCGGGTACCGGGGAGCTGTTTTTT CASNTLAGTGELFF
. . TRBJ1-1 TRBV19 TGTGCCAGTAGTATAGTGGGGGCCTCGAACACTGAAGCTTTCTTT CASSIVGASNTEAFF
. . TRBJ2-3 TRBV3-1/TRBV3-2 TGTGCCAGCAGCCTCTTACTAGGGAATACGCAGTATTTT CASSLLLGNTQYF
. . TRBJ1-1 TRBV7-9 TGTGCCAGCAGCCTCCTCCCGGGGGAAGCTTTCTTT CASSLLPGEAFF
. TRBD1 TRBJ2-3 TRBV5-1 TGCGCCAGCAGCTTGTTGGGACAGAAGAACACAGATACGCAGTATTTT CASSLLGQKNTDTQYF
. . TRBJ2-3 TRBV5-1 TGCGCCAGCAGTATACAGGACAGCAGCACAGATACGCAGTATTTT CASSIQDSSTDTQYF
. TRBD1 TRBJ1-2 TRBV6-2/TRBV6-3 TGTGCCAGCAGTCACGACCGTGGCGACTTAACAGGGGATGGCTACACCTTC CASSHDRGDLTGDGYTF
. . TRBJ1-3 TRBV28 TGTGCCAGCAGTCCGCTCATCGGGGACACCATATATTTT CASSPLIGDTIYF
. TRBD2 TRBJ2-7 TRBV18 TGTGCCAGCTCACCACCGGCTAGCGGGGGGTACGAGCAGTACTTC CASSPPASGGYEQYF
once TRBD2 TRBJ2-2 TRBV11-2 TGTGCCAGCAGCTTAATCAAGACTAGCTGGCCCGGGGAGCTGTTTTTT CASSLIKTSWPGELFF
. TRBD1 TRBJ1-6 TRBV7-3 TGTGCCAGCAGCCTCCGGGGACAGGGGGCGAGGAATTCACCCCTCCACTTT CASSLRGQGARNSPLHF
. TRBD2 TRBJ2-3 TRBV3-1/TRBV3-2 TGTGCCAGCAGCCTCTCTAGCGGGAGGATGTTCACAGATACGCAGTATTTT CASSLSSGRMFTDTQYF
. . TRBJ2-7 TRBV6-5 TGTGCCAGCATCTGGAGGAAAAGCTCCTACGAGCAGTACTTC CASIWRKSSYEQYF
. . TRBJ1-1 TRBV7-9 TGTGCCAGCAGCTTATCTACTCGGGCTTTCTTT CASSLSTRAFF
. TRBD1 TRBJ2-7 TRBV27 TGTGCCAGCAGTCGGACAGGAGGTACCTACGAGCAGTACTTC CASSRTGGTYEQYF
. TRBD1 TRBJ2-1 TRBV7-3 TGTGCCAGCAGCCAATCCGGGACAGGGGTCCCCAATGAGCAGTTCTTC CASSQSGTGVPNEQFF
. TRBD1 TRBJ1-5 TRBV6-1 TGTGCCAGCAGTGAAGGCGATTTCAGGGGGATTCTCCAGCATTTT CASSEGDFRGILQHF
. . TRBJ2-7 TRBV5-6 TGTGCCAGCAGCGCTGAGTCGCGGGTGCTTTTCGAGCAGTACTTC CASSAESRVLFEQYF
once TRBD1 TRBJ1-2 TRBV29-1 TGCAGCGTTGGGCCCGACAGGGCCTATGGCTACACCTTC CSVGPDRAYGYTF
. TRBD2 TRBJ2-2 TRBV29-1 TGCAGCGCCACCGGGACTAGGGGCCGCACCGGGGAGCTGTTTTTT CSATGTRGRTGELFF
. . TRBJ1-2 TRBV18 TGTGCCAGCTCACCAACCACCAGTAACTATGGCTACACCTTC CASSPTTSNYGYTF
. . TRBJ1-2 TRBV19 TGTGCCAGTAGTATCAGCTCGACTGGGAGGGGCTATGGCTACACCTTC CASSISSTGRGYGYTF
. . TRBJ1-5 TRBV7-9 TGTGCCAGCAGCCCCGCGGGCCTTAGCGATCAGCCCCAGCATTTT CASSPAGLSDQPQHF
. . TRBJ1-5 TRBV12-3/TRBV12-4 TGTGCCAGCAGTTTACAGGGGCAGCCCCAGCATTTT CASSLQGQPQHF
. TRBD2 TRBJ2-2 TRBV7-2 TGTGCCAGCAGGGGGGGGAAAAACACCGGGGAGCTGTTTTTT CASRGGKNTGELFF
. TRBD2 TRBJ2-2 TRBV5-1 TGCGCCAGCATGTGGGCTAGCGGGAGCCCGAGCACCGGGGAGCTGTTTTTT CASMWASGSPSTGELFF
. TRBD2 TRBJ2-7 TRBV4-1 TGCGCCAGCAGCACTGGACTAGCGGCCTACGAGCAGTACTTC CASSTGLAAYEQYF
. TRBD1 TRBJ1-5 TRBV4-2 TGTGCCAGCAGCCCGCGTCAGGGGGGTGAAATCGGATCGAGCAATCAGCCCCAGCATTTT CASSPRQGGEIGSSNQPQHF
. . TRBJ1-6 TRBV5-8 TGTGCCAGCAGCTACACAGGGACTTCACCCCTCCACTTT CASSYTGTSPLHF
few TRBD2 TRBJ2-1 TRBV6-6 TGTGCCAGCAACATACTAGCGGGAGAAGGTGAGCAGTTCTTC CASNILAGEGEQFF
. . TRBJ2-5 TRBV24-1 TGTGCCACCAGTGATTGGGAGGGGGGTAAGGAGACCCAGTACTTC CATSDWEGGKETQYF
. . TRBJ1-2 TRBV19 TGTGCCAGTAGTGTAAAACAGGGTCTCTATGGCTACACCTTC CASSVKQGLYGYTF
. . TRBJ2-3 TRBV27 TGTGCCAGCAGACGAGCCGAAGATACGCAGTATTTT CASRRAEDTQYF
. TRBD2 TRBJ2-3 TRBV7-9 TGTGCCAGCAGCTTACGTAGGACTAGCGCCACAGATACGCAGTATTTT CASSLRRTSATDTQYF
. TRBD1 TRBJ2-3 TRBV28 TGTGCCAGCAGTCTCGCTACAGGGGCAGGGGCAGATACGCAGTATTTT CASSLATGAGADTQYF
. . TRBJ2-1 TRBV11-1 TGTGCCAGCAGCTTCCGGGACAAAGGACTGCAGTTCTTC CASSFRDKGLQFF
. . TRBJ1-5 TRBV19 TGTGCCAGTAGTCCAGGGGGCAATCAGCCCCAGCATTTT CASSPGGNQPQHF
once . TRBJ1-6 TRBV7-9 TGTGCCAGCAGCGAAGCGGGGGGTGGATCACCCCTCCACTTT CASSEAGGGSPLHF
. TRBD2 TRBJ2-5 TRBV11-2 TGTGCCAGCAGCCCAAGGACTAGTCTTGAGACCCAGTACTTC CASSPRTSLETQYF
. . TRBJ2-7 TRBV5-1 TGCGCCAGCAGCTTGGGGGAGTCCGGCGAGCAGTACTTC CASSLGESGEQYF
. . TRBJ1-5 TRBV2 TGTGCCAGCAGGGGGAGGAGCGGGGAAAGCAATCAGCCCCAGCATTTT CASRGRSGESNQPQHF
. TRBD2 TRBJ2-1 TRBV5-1 TGCGCCAGCGGTCGGGAGGGCTCCTACAATGAGCAGTTCTTC CASGREGSYNEQFF
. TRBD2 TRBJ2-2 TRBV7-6 TGTGCCAGCAGCCCCCGAGTAGCGGGAGAAACCGGGGAGCTGTTTTTT CASSPRVAGETGELFF
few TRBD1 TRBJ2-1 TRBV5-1 TGCGCCAGCAGCTTGCCGACAGGGGCGACCTCCTACAATGAGCAGTTCTTC CASSLPTGATSYNEQFF
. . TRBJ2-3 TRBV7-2 TGTGCCAGCAGCTTAGCTGGCGGGGTAAGCACAGATACGCAGTATTTT CASSLAGGVSTDTQYF
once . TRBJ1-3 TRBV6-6 TGTGCCAGCAGTCTGATAATATGGACAGCGGCGAACTCTGGAAACACCATATATTTT CASSLIIWTAANSGNTIYF
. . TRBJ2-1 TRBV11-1 TGTGCCAGCAGCTTAGGTTCCGACACCCACAATGAGCAGTTCTTC CASSLGSDTHNEQFF
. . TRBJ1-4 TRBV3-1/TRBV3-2 TGTGCCAGCAGGGCGACAGACACCGGTCAAAAACTGTTTTTT CASRATDTGQKLFF
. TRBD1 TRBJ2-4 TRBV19 TGTGCCAGTAGTTTGGATCCCGGGACAGGGAGGAAAAGCATTCAGTACTTC CASSLDPGTGRKSIQYF
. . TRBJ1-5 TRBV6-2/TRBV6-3 TGTGCCAGCAGCTCAACCGGGACAAATCAGCCCCAGCATTTT CASSSTGTNQPQHF
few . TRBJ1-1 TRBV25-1 TGTGCCAGCAGTGATGGTGGGGGGGCCACTGAAGCTTTCTTT CASSDGGGATEAFF
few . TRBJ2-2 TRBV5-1 TGCGCCAGCAGCGGAGTGGATTCCGGGGAGCTGTTTTTT CASSGVDSGELFF